These 4 T cell receptor beta chains came from one sample sequenced in a study of blood T cell repertoires in COVID-19 (dated by TCRdb to 2019 to 2021). Library creation used the immunoSEQ multiplex PCR assay. TCRdb limited this immuneACCESS table to in-frame rearrangements with V and J called. A share of clones is missing; checked studies link under half to unresolved V genes, and the rest is unexplained. The sample table contains about 120,000 clones; only one count was recorded for around 87% of them. The biggest ten clones account for just under 30% of the sample. The source material was peripheral blood. The receptors were sampled from a woman between 65 and 79 years old with acute or convalescent COVID-19.

J is TRBJ1-5 and V is TRBV2, with 7 bases that match TRBD1. CDR3 length: 10 amino acids. CDR1 is SNHLY, CDR2 FYNNEI, per germline. CDR3 in amino acids: CATGSQPQHF. CDR3 nucleotide sequence: TGTGCGACAGGGAGCCAGCCCCAGCATTTT.

The chain links TRBV30 to TRBJ2-2, with D possibly being TRBD1 (5 bases). Trimming pared 4 bases from V and 4 bases from J, leaving 13 bases between. Germline loops: CDR1 GTSNPN, CDR2 SVGIG (reference sequence). This CDR3 has 14 amino acids. Written as DNA, the CDR3 is TGTGCCTGGACCCGTAAAGGGGCCACCGGGGAGCTGTTTTTT. This codes for CAWTRKGATGELFF.

This chain joins TRBV3-1 (or the pseudogene TRBV3-2) and TRBJ2-1; TRBD2 matches at 12 bases. The germline V gene has CDR1 LGHDT and CDR2 YNNKEL (reference sequence). The CDR3 runs 20 residues. The V segment lost 1 base and the J segment 0 bases; nucleotides outside the gene matches: 10. The CDR3, as DNA: TGTGCCAGCAGCCAAGCCAGGGGGACTAGCGGGCGCGGCTCCTACAATGAGCAGTTCTTC. It yields the protein CASSQARGTSGRGSYNEQFF.

The chain carries TRBV5-1 and TRBJ2-1, with 9 bases matching TRBD1. Germline trimming cut 0 bases from V and 3 bases from J; bases unmatched to any gene: 1. The CDR3 covers 15 residues. The germline V gene encodes CDR1 SGHRS and CDR2 YFSETQ. This chain's CDR3 is CASSLGQGGYNEQFF. CDR3 DNA: TGCGCCAGCAGCTTGGGACAGGGGGGCTACAATGAGCAGTTCTTC.